These T cell receptor beta chains were read from a single sample in a study of cytomegalovirus exposure and HLA in healthy donors. The table came from immunoSEQ multiplex PCR; TCRdb's copy has only in-frame clones and leaves some out. The sample lists approximately 130,000 clones; 85% were seen once. The sample comprised PBMCs. The receptors here all came from a woman aged 25 to 39 in good health and CMV-seropositive. CDR3s include the opening cysteine and the closing phenylalanine or tryptophan. Fields, in order: CDR3 length, V gene, J gene, D gene, clone size, CDR3 DNA, CDR3 protein. The D gene is left open where the match is weak. Some rows mark clone size as missing; the rest say once, few, many or name a class of expanded clone.

>14|TRBV10-3|TRBJ2-2|TRBD1|NA
TGTGCCATCACCCCGACAGGGGGCACCGGGGAGCTGTTTTTT
CAITPTGGTGELFF
>11|TRBV20-1|TRBJ2-5|NA|few
TGCAGTGCTAGCGAGATGGAGACCCAGTACTTC
CSASEMETQYF
>17|TRBV9|TRBJ2-5|TRBD2|NA
TGTGCCAGCAGCTTGTCTAGCGGGAGCCCCGGGGGAGAGACCCAGTACTTC
CASSLSSGSPGGETQYF
>13|TRBV30|TRBJ2-7|TRBD1|NA
TGTGCCTGCCAGACAGGGGGGAGATACGAGCAGTACTTC
CACQTGGRYEQYF
>15|TRBV6-1|TRBJ1-5|TRBD1|NA
TGTGCCAGCAGTCTTGGACAGGGTCAGATTCAGCCCCAGCATTTT
CASSLGQGQIQPQHF
>13|TRBV6-1|TRBJ1-1|NA|NA
TGTGCCAGCAGGTACGGGTCGAACACTGAAGCTTTCTTT
CASRYGSNTEAFF
>14|TRBV19|TRBJ1-2|TRBD1|NA
TGTGCCAGTATAAGTACAGGGGGCTCGAATGGCTACACCTTC
CASISTGGSNGYTF
>15|TRBV27|TRBJ2-7|NA|NA
TGTGCCAGCAGGGTGGACAAGCGCCTATCCTACGAGCAGTACTTC
CASRVDKRLSYEQYF
>12|TRBV6-5|TRBJ2-7|TRBD1|NA
TGTGCCAGCAGGGACAGGAACCACGAGCAGTACTTC
CASRDRNHEQYF
>17|TRBV5-1|TRBJ1-1|TRBD1|NA
TGCGCCAGCAGCTTCGTAGTTCCAGGGGGCAGGGGCACTGAAGCTTTCTTT
CASSFVVPGGRGTEAFF
>15|TRBV21-1|TRBJ2-7|NA|NA
TGTGCCAGCAGCAAAGCGATTGAGGCAGAGGACGAGCAGTACTTC
CASSKAIEAEDEQYF
>15|TRBV5-1|TRBJ2-2|NA|NA
TGCGCCAGCAGCTTGAGAGGGCCCCGTTCCGGGGAGCTGTTTTTT
CASSLRGPRSGELFF
>15|TRBV5-1|TRBJ1-4|NA|few
TGCGCCAGCAGCTTGGCCAGTGCAACTAATGAAAAACTGTTTTTT
CASSLASATNEKLFF
>16|TRBV11-2|TRBJ1-5|NA|once
TGTGCCAGCAGCTTACGGGCAGGGGCTAGCAATCAGCCCCAGCATTTT
CASSLRAGASNQPQHF
>15|TRBV27|TRBJ2-4|NA|NA
TGTGCCAGCGGCCGGGATGACCCGGTAAAGATCATTCAGTACTTC
CASGRDDPVKIIQYF
>14|TRBV28|TRBJ2-1|TRBD2|NA
TGTGCCAGCAGTTTTGTGGGGGGGGAAAATGAGCAGTTCTTC
CASSFVGGENEQFF
>17|TRBV5-4|TRBJ1-6|TRBD1|NA
TGTGCCTGCTCGGGACAGGGCCGCGGGGCGCTAAATTCACCCCTCCACTTT
CACSGQGRGALNSPLHF